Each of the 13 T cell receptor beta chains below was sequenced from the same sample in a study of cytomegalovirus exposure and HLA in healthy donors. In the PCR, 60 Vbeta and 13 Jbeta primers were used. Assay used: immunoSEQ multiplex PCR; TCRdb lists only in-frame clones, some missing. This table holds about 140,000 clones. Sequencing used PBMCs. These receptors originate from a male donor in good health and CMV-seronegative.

The CDR3 here is CASSLTDRYYEQYF. The CDR3 region has the DNA TGTGCCAGCAGCCTTACCGACAGGTACTACGAGCAGTACTTC. V usage is TRBV5-6 and J usage is TRBJ2-7; TRBD1 is a possible D gene (6 bases). Per the germline V gene, CDR1 is SGHDT and CDR2 is YYEEEE. Between the trimmed V and J ends, which lost 4 bases and 3 bases, there was a span of 14 bases. The CDR3 has 14 residues. Combining the CDR3 with reference TRBV5-6 and TRBJ2-7 gives the whole variable domain DAGVTQSPTHLIKTRGQQVTLRCSPKSGHDTVSWYQQALGQGPQFIFQYYEEEERQRGNFPDRFSGHQFPNYSSELNVNALLLGDSALYLCASSLTDRYYEQYFGPGTRLTVT.

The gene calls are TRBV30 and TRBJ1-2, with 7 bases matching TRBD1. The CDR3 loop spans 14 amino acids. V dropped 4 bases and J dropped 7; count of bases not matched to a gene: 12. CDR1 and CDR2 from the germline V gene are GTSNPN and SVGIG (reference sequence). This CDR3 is CAWKYRGLESGYTF. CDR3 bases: TGTGCCTGGAAATACAGGGGATTGGAGAGTGGCTACACCTTC.

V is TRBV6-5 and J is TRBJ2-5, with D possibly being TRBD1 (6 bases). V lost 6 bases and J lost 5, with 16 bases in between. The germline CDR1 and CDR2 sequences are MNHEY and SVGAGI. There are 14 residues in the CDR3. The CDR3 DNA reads TGTGCCAGCAGCCAGTGGGGGCCGGGGGAGACCCAGTACTTC. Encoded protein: CASSQWGPGETQYF.

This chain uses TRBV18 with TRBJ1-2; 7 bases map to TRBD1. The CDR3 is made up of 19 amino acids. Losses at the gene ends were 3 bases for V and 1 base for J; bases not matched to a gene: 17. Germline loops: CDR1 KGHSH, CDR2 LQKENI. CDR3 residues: CASSPRTTGPNTLNYGYTF. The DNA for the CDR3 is TGTGCCAGCTCACCGAGAACGACAGGGCCCAACACCCTTAACTATGGCTACACCTTC.

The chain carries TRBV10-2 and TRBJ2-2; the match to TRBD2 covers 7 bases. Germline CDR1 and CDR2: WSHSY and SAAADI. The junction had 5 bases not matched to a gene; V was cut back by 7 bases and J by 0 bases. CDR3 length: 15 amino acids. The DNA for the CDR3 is TGCGCCAGCATTGGGGGGGGAGCGAACACCGGGGAGCTGTTTTTT. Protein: CASIGGGANTGELFF.

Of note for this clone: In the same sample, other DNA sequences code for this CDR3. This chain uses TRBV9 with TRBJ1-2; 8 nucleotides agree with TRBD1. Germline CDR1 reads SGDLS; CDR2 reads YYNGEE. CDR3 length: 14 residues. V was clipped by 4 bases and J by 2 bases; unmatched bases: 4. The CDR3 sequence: CASSLGQGNYGYTF. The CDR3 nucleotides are TGTGCCAGCAGCCTCGGACAGGGAAACTATGGCTACACCTTC.

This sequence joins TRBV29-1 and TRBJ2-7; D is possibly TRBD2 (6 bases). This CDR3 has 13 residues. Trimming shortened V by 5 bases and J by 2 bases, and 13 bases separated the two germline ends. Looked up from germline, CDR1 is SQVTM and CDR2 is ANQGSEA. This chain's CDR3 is CSVLGSGAYEQYF. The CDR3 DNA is TGCAGCGTTCTCGGTAGCGGAGCCTACGAGCAGTACTTC.

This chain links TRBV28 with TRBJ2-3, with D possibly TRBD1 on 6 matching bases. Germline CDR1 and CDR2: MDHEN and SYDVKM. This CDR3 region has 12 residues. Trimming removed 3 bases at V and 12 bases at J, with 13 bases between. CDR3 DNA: TGTGCCAGCAGTTTTACCGTAGGGGGACAGTATTTT. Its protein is CASSFTVGGQYF. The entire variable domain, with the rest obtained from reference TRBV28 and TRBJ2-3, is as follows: DVKVTQSSRYLVKRTGEKVFLECVQDMDHENMFWYRQDPGLGLRLIYFSYDVKMKEKGDIPEGYSVSREKKERFSLILESASTNQTSMYLCASSFTVGGQYFGPGTRLTVL.

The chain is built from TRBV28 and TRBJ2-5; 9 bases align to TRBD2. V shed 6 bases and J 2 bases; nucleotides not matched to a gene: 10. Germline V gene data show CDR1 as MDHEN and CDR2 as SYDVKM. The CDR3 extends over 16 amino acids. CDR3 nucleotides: TGTGCCAGCAGCCCTCTAGCGGGGTCCCGACAAGAGACCCAGTACTTC. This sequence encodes CASSPLAGSRQETQYF.

CDR3 amino acids: CASRTHRGYNEKLFF. For the CDR3, the DNA is TGTGCCAGCAGGACTCACAGGGGCTACAATGAAAAACTGTTTTTT. The chain employs TRBV6-5 and TRBJ1-4; 7 nucleotides match TRBD1. CDR3 length: 15 amino acids. Germline V gives CDR1 MNHEY, CDR2 SVGAGI. With 6 bases clipped from V and 5 bases from J, the junction kept 9 bases outside the gene matches.

Here the CDR3 reads CASRRGQGNYEQYF. CDR3 sequence (DNA): TGTGCCAGCAGACGAGGACAGGGAAACTACGAGCAGTACTTC. V is TRBV27 and J is TRBJ2-7; 8 nucleotides align to TRBD1. The germline V gene encodes CDR1 MNHEY and CDR2 SMNVEV (reference sequence). This CDR3 is built from 14 residues. After removal of 6 bases from V and 3 bases from J, the junction contained 7 bases not matched to a gene.

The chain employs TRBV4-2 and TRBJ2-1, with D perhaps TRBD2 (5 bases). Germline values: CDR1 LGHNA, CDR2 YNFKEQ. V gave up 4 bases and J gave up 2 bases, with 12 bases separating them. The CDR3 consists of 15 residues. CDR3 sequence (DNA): TGTGCCAGCAGCCCCCGGGGATCTCCCTACAATGAGCAGTTCTTC. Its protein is CASSPRGSPYNEQFF.

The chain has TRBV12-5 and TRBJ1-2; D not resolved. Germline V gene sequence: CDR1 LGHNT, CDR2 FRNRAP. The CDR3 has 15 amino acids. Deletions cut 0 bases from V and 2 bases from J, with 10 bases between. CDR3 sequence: CASGLVKDSNYGYTF. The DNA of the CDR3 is TGTGCTAGTGGTTTGGTAAAGGACTCGAACTATGGCTACACCTTC. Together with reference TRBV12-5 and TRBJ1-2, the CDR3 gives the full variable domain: DARVTQTPRHKVTEMGQEVTMRCQPILGHNTVFWYRQTMMQGLELLAYFRNRAPLDDSGMPKDRFSAEMPDATLATLKIQPSEPRDSAVYFCASGLVKDSNYGYTFGSGTRLTVV.